The clone carrying this TCR beta chain was seen at least ten times. This specimen belongs to a study of Graves' ophthalmopathy and Graves' hyperthyroidism. The wider study: Investigators collected peripheral blood at initial diagnosis, before any treatment was given.

Other autoimmune diseases, uncontrolled infections, pregnancy or lactation excluded patients from enrollment. For repertoire sequencing, the TCR beta CDR3 regions were amplified from RNA transcripts. RT-PCR was first run with HTBI primers, then multiplex PCR in a second round. TCRdb ran MiXCR on the multiplex PCR reads and lists one entry per CDR3 protein. The table lists hundreds of thousands of distinct CDR3 sequences, about a fifth of them singletons. The TCR originated in a woman in her late teens or twenties with stable Graves' hyperthyroidism. Some clones in this sample may be carry-over from other donors' samples. The sequenced sample was peripheral blood.

DNA of the CDR3: TGCAGTGCTCCAGGGGCGGGGGCGGATCAGCCCCAGCATTTT. Residues: CSAPGAGADQPQHF. This sequence joins TRBV20-1 and TRBJ1-5, with D perhaps matching TRBD1 (6 bases). This CDR3 is 14 amino acids long. Germline V gene sequence: CDR1 DFQATT, CDR2 SNEGSKA (reference sequence). V lost 5 bases and J 5 bases, leaving 16 bases between the germline ends.